The rows below give T cell receptor beta chains drawn from one sample of a study of molecular identifiers for immune sequencing clone quantification. TCRdb reprocessed the PCR reads via MiXCR and lists one record per CDR3 protein. The sample holds about 500,000 distinct CDR3 sequences, around 23% seen once. Sequences were obtained from naive CD8+ T cells from blood, with Jurkat cell RNA spiked in. The receptors were sampled from a human donor in good health. Some libraries in this study had Jurkat cell RNA spiked in. CDR3s include the opening cysteine and the closing phenylalanine or tryptophan. Fields, in order: clone size, D gene, V gene, J gene, CDR3 protein, CDR3 DNA. A D gene is named only where the DNA matches it firmly. Clone size appears in some rows only: once, few, many, or a class for an expanded clone.

.	TRBD2	TRBV27	TRBJ2-3	CASSWSGRGSDTQYF	TGTGCCAGCAGTTGGAGCGGGAGGGGGTCAGATACGCAGTATTTT
many	.	TRBV15	TRBJ1-5	CATSRIEINQPQHF	TGTGCCACCAGCAGAATCGAAATCAATCAGCCCCAGCATTTT
few	TRBD2	TRBV11-2	TRBJ2-3	CASSLDASGSTDTQYF	TGTGCCAGCAGCTTAGACGCTAGCGGCAGCACAGATACGCAGTATTTT
.	.	TRBV18	TRBJ2-2	CASSPQGARDTGELFF	TGTGCCAGCTCACCACAGGGCGCAAGGGACACCGGGGAGCTGTTTTTT
few	.	TRBV30	TRBJ1-4	CAWSSVGGNEKLFF	TGTGCCTGGAGTTCGGTGGGGGGGAATGAAAAACTGTTTTTT
many	TRBD1	TRBV7-8	TRBJ2-3	CASSSHPGQVDHTQYF	TGTGCCAGCAGCTCCCATCCGGGACAGGTGGACCATACGCAGTATTTT
few	TRBD1	TRBV5-6	TRBJ2-7	CASSKPDRGDEQYF	TGTGCCAGCAGCAAACCGGACAGGGGCGACGAGCAGTACTTC
many	.	TRBV7-2	TRBJ2-1	CASSSPDYNEQFF	TGTGCCAGCAGCTCCCCCGATTACAATGAGCAGTTCTTC
few	.	TRBV2	TRBJ1-1	CASLGFFTEAFF	TGTGCCAGCCTGGGTTTCTTCACTGAAGCTTTCTTT
.	.	TRBV2	TRBJ1-4	CASSETLRDAKEKLFF	TGTGCCAGCAGTGAAACGCTCAGGGACGCGAAAGAAAAACTGTTTTTT
few	TRBD2	TRBV12-3/TRBV12-4	TRBJ2-3	CASTLAGGDTQYF	TGTGCCAGCACCCTAGCGGGGGGAGATACGCAGTATTTT
few	.	TRBV12-3/TRBV12-4	TRBJ2-7	CASSQGGFTYEQYF	TGTGCCAGCAGTCAAGGGGGTTTCACCTACGAGCAGTACTTC
.	.	TRBV20-1	TRBJ2-7	CSAVDRGASYEQYF	TGCAGTGCTGTAGATAGGGGGGCGAGTTACGAGCAGTACTTC
many	.	TRBV21-1	TRBJ2-5	CASNIRGPCGQETQYF	TGTGCCAGCAACATCAGGGGGCCCTGTGGCCAAGAGACCCAGTACTTC
.	.	TRBV20-1	TRBJ2-7	CSAADLELFSYEQYF	TGCAGTGCCGCCGACCTTGAGCTATTCTCCTACGAGCAGTACTTC
many	.	TRBV28	TRBJ2-5	CASSLFGGETQYF	TGTGCCAGCAGTTTATTTGGGGGCGAGACCCAGTACTTC
many	.	TRBV9	TRBJ1-1	CASSVSGGHDDTEAFF	TGTGCCAGCAGCGTCTCCGGGGGTCATGACGACACTGAAGCTTTCTTT
few	.	TRBV4-3	TRBJ1-1	CASSQDPSPNTEAFF	TGCGCCAGCAGCCAAGATCCCTCCCCGAACACTGAAGCTTTCTTT
many	TRBD1	TRBV7-8	TRBJ2-5	CASSFNYAAGGSGETQYF	TGTGCCAGCAGCTTTAATTATGCGGCAGGGGGTTCTGGAGAGACCCAGTACTTC
.	.	TRBV4-3	TRBJ1-1	CASSQDIVVSTEAFF	TGCGCCAGCAGCCAAGATATCGTGGTTAGCACTGAAGCTTTCTTT
.	.	TRBV4-1	TRBJ2-7	CASSQDSGRSYEQYF	TGCGCCAGCAGCCAAGACTCGGGGCGGTCCTACGAGCAGTACTTC
few	TRBD1	TRBV12-3/TRBV12-4	TRBJ1-5	CASRTGWTQPQHF	TGTGCCAGCAGGACAGGGTGGACTCAGCCCCAGCATTTT
.	TRBD1	TRBV4-2	TRBJ2-7	CASSQVSTGVYTYEQYF	TGTGCCAGCAGCCAAGTCAGTACAGGGGTCTACACCTACGAGCAGTACTTC
many	.	TRBV19	TRBJ2-2	CASSTYTGELFF	TGTGCCAGTAGTACGTACACCGGGGAGCTGTTTTTT
many	TRBD1	TRBV5-6	TRBJ2-7	CASSSTMTGIYEQYF	TGTGCCAGCAGCTCTACAATGACAGGGATCTACGAGCAGTACTTC
.	TRBD1	TRBV19	TRBJ2-1	CASSTDRGRIYSEQFF	TGTGCCAGTAGTACAGACAGGGGGCGCATCTATAGTGAGCAGTTCTTC
.	.	TRBV30	TRBJ2-3	CAWSEMDSTDTQYF	TGTGCCTGGAGTGAAATGGATAGCACAGATACGCAGTATTTT
.	.	TRBV7-9	TRBJ2-7	CASGDIKYEQYF	TGTGCCAGCGGGGACATAAAGTACGAGCAGTACTTC
few	TRBD1	TRBV19	TRBJ1-5	CASSSRQGGNQPQHF	TGTGCCAGTAGTTCGAGACAGGGAGGCAATCAGCCCCAGCATTTT